The text below deals with one T cell receptor beta chain. V dropped 2 bases and J dropped 1 base, with 8 bases sitting between them. There are 14 residues in the CDR3. Germline loops: CDR1 SGHAT, CDR2 FQNNGV. The source of the sample is a study of blood T cell repertoires in COVID-19. As for the study in general: The study drew acute and convalescent COVID-19 samples from the United States, Italy and Spain. T cells, B-cell-depleted T cells, or PBMCs supplied cDNA or gDNA.

Original processing notes: Estimation of nucleated cell counts was performed using reference gene primer amplification. Data came from immunoSEQ multiplex PCR; TCRdb stores just in-frame clones and leaves some out. V and J calls and clone size are copied from that table; D and trimming were computed from the DNA. The table records approximately 110,000 clones, roughly 82% of them present only once. The clonotype comes from a human donor in a cohort sampled during active COVID-19. The source material was peripheral blood. V usage is TRBV11-2 and J usage is TRBJ1-1, with D unclear. Written as DNA, the CDR3 is TGTGCCAGCAGCTTATTTGGCGGGAACACTGAAGCTTTCTTT. Translating gives CASSLFGGNTEAFF. The entire variable domain, with the rest obtained from reference TRBV11-2 and TRBJ1-1, is as follows: EAGVAQSPRYKIIEKRQSVAFWCNPISGHATLYWYQQILGQGPKLLIQFQNNGVVDDSQLPKDRFSAERLKGVDSTLKIQPAKLEDSAVYLCASSLFGGNTEAFFGQGTRLTVV.